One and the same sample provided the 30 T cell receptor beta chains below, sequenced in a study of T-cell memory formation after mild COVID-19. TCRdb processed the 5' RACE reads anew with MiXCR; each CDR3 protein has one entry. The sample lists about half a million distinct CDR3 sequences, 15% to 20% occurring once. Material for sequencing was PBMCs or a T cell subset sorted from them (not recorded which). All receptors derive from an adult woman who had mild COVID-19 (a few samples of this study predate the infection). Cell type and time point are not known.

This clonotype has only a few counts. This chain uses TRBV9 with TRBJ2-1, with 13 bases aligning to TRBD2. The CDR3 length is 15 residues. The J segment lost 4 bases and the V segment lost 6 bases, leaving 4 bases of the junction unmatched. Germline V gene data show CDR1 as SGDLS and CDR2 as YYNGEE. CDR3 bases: TGTGCCAGCACCCCACTAGCGGGAGGGTACAATGAGCAGTTCTTC. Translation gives CASTPLAGGYNEQFF. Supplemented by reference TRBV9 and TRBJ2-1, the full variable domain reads DSGVTQTPKHLITATGQRVTLRCSPRSGDLSVYWYQQSLDQGLQFLIQYYNGEERAKGNILERFSAQQFPDLHSELNLSSLELGDSALYFCASTPLAGGYNEQFFGPGTRLTVL.

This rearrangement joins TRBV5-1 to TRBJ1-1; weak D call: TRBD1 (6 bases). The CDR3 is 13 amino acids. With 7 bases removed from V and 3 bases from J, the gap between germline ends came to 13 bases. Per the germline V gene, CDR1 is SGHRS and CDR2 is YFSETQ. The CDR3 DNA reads TGCGCCAGCGCCCAACAGGGCTACACTGAAGCTTTCTTT. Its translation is CASAQQGYTEAFF.

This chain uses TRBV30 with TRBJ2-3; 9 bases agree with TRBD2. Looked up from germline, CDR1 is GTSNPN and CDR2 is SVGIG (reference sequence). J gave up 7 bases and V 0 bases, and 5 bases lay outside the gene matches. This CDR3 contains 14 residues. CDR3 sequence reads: CAWSVGAGGYTQYF. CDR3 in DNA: TGTGCCTGGAGTGTAGGAGCGGGAGGATATACGCAGTATTTT.

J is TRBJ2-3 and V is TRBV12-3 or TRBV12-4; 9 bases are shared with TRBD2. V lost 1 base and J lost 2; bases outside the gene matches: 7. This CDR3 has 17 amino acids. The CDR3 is CASSLGPSGVNTDTQYF. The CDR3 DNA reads TGTGCCAGCAGTTTAGGTCCTAGCGGGGTTAACACAGATACGCAGTATTTT.

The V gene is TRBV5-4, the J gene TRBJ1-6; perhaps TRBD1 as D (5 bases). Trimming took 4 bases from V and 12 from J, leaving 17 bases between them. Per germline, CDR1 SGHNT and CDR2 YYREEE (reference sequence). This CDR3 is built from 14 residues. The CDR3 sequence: CASSAPGTRVPLHF. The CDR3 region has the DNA TGTGCCAGCAGCGCCCCCGGGACGAGGGTACCCCTCCACTTT.

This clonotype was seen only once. The CDR3 loop is CASSELGTSGTSTDTQYF. CDR3 sequence (DNA): TGTGCCAGCAGTGAATTAGGGACTAGCGGAACTAGCACAGATACGCAGTATTTT. The J gene is TRBJ2-3, the V gene TRBV2, with 11 bases identical to TRBD2. Losses at the gene ends were 2 bases for V and 0 bases for J; bases not matched to a gene: 7. The length of the CDR3 is 18 residues. Per germline, CDR1 SNHLY and CDR2 FYNNEI.

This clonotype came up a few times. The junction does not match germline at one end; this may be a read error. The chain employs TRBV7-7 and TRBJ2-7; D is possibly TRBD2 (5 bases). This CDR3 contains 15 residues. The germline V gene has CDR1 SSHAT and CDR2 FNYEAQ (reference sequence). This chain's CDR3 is CASSLAPDPAYEQYF. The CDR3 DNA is TGTGCTAGCAGCTTAGCGCCGGACCCGGCCTACGAGCAGTACTTC.

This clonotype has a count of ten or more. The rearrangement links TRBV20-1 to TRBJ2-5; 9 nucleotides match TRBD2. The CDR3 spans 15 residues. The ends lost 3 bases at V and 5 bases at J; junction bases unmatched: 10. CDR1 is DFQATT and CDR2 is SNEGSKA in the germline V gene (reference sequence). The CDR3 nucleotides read TGCAGTGCTAGTGGGGGGACTAGCATCCGGGAGACCCAGTACTTC. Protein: CSASGGTSIRETQYF.

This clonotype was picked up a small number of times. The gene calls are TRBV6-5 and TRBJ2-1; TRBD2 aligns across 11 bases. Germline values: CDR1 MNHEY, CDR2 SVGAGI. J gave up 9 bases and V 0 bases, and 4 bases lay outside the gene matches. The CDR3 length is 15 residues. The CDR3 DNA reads TGTGCCAGCAGTTACTCGGCTAGCGGGAGGCGTGAGCAGTTCTTC. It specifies CASSYSASGRREQFF.

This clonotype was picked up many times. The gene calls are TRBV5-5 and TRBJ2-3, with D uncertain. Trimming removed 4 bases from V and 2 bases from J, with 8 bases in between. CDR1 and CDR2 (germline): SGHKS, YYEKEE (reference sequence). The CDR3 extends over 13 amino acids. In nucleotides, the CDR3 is TGTGCCAGCAGCCCCGGATACACAGATACGCAGTATTTT. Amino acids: CASSPGYTDTQYF. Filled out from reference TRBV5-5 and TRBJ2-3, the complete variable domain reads DAGVTQSPTHLIKTRGQQVTLRCSPISGHKSVSWYQQVLGQGPQFIFQYYEKEERGRGNFPDRFSARQFPNYSSELNVNALLLGDSALYLCASSPGYTDTQYFGPGTRLTVL.

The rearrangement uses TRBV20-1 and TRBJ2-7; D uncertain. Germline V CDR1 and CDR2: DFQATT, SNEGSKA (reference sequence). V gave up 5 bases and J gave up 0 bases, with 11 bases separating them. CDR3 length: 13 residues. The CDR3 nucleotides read TGCAGTGCTGCCCCCCCGGGCTCCTACGAGCAGTACTTC. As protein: CSAAPPGSYEQYF.

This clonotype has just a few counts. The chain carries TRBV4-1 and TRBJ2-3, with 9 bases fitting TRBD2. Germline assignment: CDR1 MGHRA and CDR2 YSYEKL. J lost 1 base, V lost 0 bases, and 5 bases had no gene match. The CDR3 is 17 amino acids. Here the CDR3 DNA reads TGCGCCAGCAGCCAAGATTGGGCTAGCGGGGGCACAGATACGCAGTATTTT. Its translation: CASSQDWASGGTDTQYF.

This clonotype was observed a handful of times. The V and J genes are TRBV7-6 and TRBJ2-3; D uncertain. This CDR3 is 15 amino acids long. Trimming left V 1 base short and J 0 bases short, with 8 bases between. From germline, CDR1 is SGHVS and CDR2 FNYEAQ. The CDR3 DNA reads TGTGCCAGCAGCTTAGATGGGCTAAGCACAGATACGCAGTATTTT. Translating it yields CASSLDGLSTDTQYF.

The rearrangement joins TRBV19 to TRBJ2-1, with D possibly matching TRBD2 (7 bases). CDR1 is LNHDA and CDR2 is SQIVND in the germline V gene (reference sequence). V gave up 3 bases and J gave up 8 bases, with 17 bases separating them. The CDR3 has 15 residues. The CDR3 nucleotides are TGTGCCAGTAGTATTATTGGGGGGGCCATCTATGAGCAGTTCTTC. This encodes CASSIIGGAIYEQFF.

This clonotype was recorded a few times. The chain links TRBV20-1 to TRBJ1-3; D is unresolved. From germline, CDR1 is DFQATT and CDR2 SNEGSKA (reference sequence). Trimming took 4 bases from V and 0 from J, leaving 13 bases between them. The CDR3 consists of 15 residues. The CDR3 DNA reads TGCAGTGCTAAGGGCAGTTTAGACTCTGGAAACACCATATATTTT. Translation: CSAKGSLDSGNTIYF.

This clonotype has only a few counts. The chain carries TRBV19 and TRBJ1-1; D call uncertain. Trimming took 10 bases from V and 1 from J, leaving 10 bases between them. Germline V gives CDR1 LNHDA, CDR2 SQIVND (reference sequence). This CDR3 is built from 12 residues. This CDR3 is CATHHWNTEAFF. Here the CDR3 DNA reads TGTGCCACTCACCATTGGAACACTGAAGCTTTCTTT.

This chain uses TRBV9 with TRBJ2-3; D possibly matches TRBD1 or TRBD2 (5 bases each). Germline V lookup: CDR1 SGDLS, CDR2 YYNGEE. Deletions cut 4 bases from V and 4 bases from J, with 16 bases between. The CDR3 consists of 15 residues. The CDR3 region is CASSSSPGAADTQYF. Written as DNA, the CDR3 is TGTGCCAGCAGCTCCAGTCCCGGGGCGGCAGATACGCAGTATTTT.

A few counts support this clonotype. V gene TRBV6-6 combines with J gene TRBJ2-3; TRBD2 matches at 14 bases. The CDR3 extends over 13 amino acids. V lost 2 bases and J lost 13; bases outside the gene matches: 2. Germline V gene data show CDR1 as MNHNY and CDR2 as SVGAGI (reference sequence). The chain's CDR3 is CASSYLGLAGEYF. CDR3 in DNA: TGTGCCAGCAGTTACCTGGGACTAGCGGGGGAGTATTTT.

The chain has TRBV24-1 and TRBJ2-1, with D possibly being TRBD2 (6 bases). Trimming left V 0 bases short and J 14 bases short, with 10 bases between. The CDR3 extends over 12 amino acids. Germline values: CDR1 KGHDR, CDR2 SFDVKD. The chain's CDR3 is CATSDLGREEFF. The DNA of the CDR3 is TGTGCCACCAGTGATTTGGGCAGGGAGGAGTTCTTC.

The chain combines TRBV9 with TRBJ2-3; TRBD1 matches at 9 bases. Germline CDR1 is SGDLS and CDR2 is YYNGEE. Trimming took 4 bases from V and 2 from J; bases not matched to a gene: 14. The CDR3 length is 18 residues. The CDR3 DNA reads TGTGCCAGCAGCCTCACAGGGGACAGGGCCCCCCCCACAGATACGCAGTATTTT. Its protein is CASSLTGDRAPPTDTQYF.

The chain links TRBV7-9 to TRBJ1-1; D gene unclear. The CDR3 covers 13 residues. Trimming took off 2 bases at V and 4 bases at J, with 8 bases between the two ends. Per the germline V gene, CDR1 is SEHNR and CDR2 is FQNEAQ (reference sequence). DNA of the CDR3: TGTGCCAGCAGCTTAATCATGGGCACTGAAGCTTTCTTT. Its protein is CASSLIMGTEAFF.

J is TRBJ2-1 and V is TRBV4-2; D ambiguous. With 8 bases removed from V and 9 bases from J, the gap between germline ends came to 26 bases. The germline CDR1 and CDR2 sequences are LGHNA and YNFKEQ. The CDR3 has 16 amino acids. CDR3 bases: TGTGCCAGCTCCCCAGTGGACGCTGAAATCTCCAGTGAGCAGTTCTTC. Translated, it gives CASSPVDAEISSEQFF.

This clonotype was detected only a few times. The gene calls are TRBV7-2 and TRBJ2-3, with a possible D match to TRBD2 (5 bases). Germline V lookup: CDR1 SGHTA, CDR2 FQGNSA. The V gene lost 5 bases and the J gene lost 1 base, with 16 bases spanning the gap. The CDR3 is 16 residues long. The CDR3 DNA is TGTGCCAGCAGCCCCCAGCGGAGAACCCGCACAGATACGCAGTATTTT. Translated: CASSPQRRTRTDTQYF. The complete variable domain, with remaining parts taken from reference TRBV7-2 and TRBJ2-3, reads GAGVSQSPSNKVTEKGKDVELRCDPISGHTALYWYRQSLGQGLEFLIYFQGNSAPDKSGLPSDRFSAERTGGSVSTLTIQRTQQEDSAVYLCASSPQRRTRTDTQYFGPGTRLTVL.

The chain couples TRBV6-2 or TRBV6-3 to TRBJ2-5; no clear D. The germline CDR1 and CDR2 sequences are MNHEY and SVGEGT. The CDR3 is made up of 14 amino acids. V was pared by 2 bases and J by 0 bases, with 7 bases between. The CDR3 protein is CASSYTGNQETQYF. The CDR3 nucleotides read TGTGCCAGCAGTTACACGGGCAACCAAGAGACCCAGTACTTC.

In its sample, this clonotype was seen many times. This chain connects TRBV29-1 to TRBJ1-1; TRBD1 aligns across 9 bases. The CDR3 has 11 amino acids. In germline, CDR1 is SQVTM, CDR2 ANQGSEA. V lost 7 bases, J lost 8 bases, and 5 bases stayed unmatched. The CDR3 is CSAYRGQEAFF. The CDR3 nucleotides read TGCAGCGCATACAGGGGGCAGGAAGCTTTCTTT.

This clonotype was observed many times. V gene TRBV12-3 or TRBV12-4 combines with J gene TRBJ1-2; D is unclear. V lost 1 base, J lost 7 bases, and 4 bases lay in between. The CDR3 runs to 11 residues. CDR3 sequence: CASSLGGGYTF. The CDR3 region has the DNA TGTGCCAGCAGTTTAGGTGGTGGCTACACCTTC.

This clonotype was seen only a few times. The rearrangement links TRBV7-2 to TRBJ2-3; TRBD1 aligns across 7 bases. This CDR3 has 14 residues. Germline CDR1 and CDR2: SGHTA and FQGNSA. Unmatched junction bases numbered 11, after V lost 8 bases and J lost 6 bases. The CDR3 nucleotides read TGTGCCAGCTCCCGGACTCCACAGGGGGATACGCAGTATTTT. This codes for CASSRTPQGDTQYF.

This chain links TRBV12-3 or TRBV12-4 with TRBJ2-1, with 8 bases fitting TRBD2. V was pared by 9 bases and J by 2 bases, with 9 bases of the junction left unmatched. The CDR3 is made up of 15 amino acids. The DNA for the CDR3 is TGTGCCAGTCGGGAGGGTGGGGGGCCCTACAATGAGCAGTTCTTC. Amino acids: CASREGGGPYNEQFF.

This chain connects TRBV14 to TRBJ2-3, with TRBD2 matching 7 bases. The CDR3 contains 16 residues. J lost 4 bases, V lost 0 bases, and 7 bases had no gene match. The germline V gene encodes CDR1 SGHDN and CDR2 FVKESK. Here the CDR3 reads CASSQDRGLAADTQYF. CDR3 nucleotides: TGTGCCAGCAGCCAAGATCGCGGGCTAGCGGCAGATACGCAGTATTTT.

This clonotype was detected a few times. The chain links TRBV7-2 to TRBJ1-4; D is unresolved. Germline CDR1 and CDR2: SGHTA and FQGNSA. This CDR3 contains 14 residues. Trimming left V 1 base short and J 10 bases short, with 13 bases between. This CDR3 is CASSLGAGEGKLFF. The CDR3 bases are TGTGCCAGCAGCTTAGGAGCCGGGGAGGGAAAACTGTTTTTT.